The sequence of this TCR beta chain was determined in a study of blood T cell repertoires in COVID-19. The V end was cut by 5 bases, the J end by 8 bases, with 9 bases between. CDR1 and CDR2 from the germline V gene are MDHEN and SYDVKM. The CDR3 spans 11 residues. Clones were read by immunoSEQ multiplex PCR, and TCRdb kept only the in-frame ones, dropping some. This table holds about 300,000 clones, approximately 84% found once. The genes are TRBV28 and TRBJ1-2; D gene uncertain. The TCR sequence derives from a human donor with COVID-19, enrolled during active disease. The donor label of this sample is uncertain. The sequencing input was peripheral blood. The CDR3, as DNA: TGTGCCAGCAGTCATCCACGGGGCTACACCTTC. Translating gives CASSHPRGYTF.